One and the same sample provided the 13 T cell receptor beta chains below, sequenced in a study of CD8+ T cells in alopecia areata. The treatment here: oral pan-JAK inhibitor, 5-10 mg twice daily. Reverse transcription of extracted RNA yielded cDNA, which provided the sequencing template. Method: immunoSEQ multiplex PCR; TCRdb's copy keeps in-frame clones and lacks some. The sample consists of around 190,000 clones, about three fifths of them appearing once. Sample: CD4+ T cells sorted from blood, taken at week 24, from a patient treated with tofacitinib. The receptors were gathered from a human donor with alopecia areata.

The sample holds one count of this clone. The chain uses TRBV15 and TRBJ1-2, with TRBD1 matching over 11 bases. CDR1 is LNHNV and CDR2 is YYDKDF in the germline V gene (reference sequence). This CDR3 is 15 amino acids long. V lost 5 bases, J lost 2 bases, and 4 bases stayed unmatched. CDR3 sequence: CATSLRTGGNYGYTF. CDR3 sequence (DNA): TGTGCCACCAGCCTTCGGACAGGGGGCAACTATGGCTACACCTTC. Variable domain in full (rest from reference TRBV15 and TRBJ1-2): DAMVIQNPRYQVTQFGKPVTLSCSQTLNHNVMYWYQQKSSQAPKLLFHYYDKDFNNEADTPDNFQSRRPNTSFCFLDIRSPGLGDTAMYLCATSLRTGGNYGYTFGSGTRLTVV.

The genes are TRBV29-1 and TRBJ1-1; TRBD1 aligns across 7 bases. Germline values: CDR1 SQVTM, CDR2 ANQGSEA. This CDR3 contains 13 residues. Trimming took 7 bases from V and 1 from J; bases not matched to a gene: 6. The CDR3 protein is CSASTGANTEAFF. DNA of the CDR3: TGCAGCGCTTCCACAGGGGCGAACACTGAAGCTTTCTTT.

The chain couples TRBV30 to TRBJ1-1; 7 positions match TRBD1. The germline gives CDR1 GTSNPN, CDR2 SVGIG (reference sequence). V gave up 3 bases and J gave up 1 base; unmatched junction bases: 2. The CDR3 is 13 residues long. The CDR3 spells CAWRGDRNTEAFF. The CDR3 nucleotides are TGTGCCTGGAGGGGGGACAGGAACACTGAAGCTTTCTTT.

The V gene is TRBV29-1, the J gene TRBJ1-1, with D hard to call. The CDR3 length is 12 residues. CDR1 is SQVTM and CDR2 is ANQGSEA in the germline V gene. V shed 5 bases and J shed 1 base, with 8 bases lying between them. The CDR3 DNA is TGCAGCGTTATTGGAGAGAACACTGAAGCTTTCTTT. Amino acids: CSVIGENTEAFF.

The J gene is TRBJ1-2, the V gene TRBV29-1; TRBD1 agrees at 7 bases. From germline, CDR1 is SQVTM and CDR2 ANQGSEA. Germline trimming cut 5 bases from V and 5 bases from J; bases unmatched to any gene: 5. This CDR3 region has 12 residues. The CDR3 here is CSVRDSHYGYTF. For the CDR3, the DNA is TGCAGCGTTCGGGACAGTCATTATGGCTACACCTTC.

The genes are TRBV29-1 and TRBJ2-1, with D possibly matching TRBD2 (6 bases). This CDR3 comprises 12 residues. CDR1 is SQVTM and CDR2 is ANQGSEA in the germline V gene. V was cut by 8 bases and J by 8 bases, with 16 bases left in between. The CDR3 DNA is TGCAGCTCCTCGGGACTCGTCTATGAGCAGTTCTTC. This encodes CSSSGLVYEQFF.

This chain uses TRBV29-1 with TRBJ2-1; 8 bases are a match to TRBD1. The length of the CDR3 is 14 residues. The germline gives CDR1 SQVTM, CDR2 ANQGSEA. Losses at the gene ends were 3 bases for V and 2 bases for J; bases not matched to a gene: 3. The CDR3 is CSVDGTGTYNEQFF. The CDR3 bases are TGCAGCGTTGATGGGACAGGTACCTACAATGAGCAGTTCTTC.

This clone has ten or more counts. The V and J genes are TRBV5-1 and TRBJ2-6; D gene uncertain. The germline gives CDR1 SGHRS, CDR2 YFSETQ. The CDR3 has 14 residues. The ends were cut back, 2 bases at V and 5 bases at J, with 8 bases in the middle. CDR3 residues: CASSFPGRANVLTF. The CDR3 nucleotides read TGCGCCAGCAGCTTCCCTGGACGGGCCAACGTCCTGACTTTC.

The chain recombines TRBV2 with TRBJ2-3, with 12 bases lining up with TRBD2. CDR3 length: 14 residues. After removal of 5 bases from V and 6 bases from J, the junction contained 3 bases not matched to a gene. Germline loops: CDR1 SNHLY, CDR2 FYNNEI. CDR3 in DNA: TGTGCCAGCAGTTCCGGGACTAGCGGGGATACGCAGTATTTT. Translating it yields CASSSGTSGDTQYF.

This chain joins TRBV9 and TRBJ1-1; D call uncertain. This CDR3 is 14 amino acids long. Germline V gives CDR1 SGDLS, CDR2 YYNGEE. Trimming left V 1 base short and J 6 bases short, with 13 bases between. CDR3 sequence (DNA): TGTGCCAGCAGCGTAAGTACAGCAGGTGCTGAAGCTTTCTTT. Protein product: CASSVSTAGAEAFF.

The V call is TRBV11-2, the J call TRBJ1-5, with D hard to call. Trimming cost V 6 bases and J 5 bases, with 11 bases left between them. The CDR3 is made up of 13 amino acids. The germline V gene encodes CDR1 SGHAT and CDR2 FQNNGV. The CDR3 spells CASSPDLYQPQHF. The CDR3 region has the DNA TGTGCCAGCAGTCCGGACCTTTATCAGCCCCAGCATTTT. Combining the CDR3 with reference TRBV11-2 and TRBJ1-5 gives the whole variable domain EAGVAQSPRYKIIEKRQSVAFWCNPISGHATLYWYQQILGQGPKLLIQFQNNGVVDDSQLPKDRFSAERLKGVDSTLKIQPAKLEDSAVYLCASSPDLYQPQHFGDGTRLSIL.

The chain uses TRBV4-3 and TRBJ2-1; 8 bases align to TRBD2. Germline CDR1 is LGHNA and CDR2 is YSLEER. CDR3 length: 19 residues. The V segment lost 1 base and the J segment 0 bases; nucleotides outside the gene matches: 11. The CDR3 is CASSQGLGRGGSSYNEQFF. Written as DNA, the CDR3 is TGCGCCAGCAGCCAAGGTCTAGGCCGGGGGGGATCCTCCTACAATGAGCAGTTCTTC.

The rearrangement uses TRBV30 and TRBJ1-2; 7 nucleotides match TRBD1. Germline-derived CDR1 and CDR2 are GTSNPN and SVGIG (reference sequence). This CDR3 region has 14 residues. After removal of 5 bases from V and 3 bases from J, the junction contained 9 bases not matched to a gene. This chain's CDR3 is CAWSLLGTDYGYTF. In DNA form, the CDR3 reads TGTGCCTGGTCGTTGTTGGGGACAGACTATGGCTACACCTTC.